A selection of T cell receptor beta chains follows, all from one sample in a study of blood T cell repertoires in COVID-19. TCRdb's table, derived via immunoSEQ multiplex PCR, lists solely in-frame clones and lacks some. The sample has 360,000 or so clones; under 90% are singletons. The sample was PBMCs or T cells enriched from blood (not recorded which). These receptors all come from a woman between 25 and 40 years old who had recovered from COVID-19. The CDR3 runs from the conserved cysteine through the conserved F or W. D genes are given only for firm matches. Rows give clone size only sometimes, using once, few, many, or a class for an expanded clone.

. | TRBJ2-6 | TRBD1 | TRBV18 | CANSPFSGTGVLSGANVLTF | TGTGCCAACTCACCTTTTTCCGGGACAGGGGTTCTCTCTGGGGCCAACGTCCTGACTTTC
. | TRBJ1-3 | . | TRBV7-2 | CASSTNSLRGAGNTIYF | TGTGCCAGCAGCACAAACTCTCTCAGGGGAGCCGGAAACACCATATATTTT
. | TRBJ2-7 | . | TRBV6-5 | CASSYPGSSYEQYF | TGTGCCAGCAGTTACCCGGGGAGTAGCTACGAGCAGTACTTC
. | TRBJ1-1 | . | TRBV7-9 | CASSPRGEWGPEAFF | TGTGCCAGCAGCCCCCGCGGTGAGTGGGGGCCTGAAGCTTTCTTT
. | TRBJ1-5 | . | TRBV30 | CAWSVGIKVGEGGNQPQHF | TGTGCCTGGAGTGTGGGGATTAAAGTTGGGGAAGGGGGCAATCAGCCCCAGCATTTT
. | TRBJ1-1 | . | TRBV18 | CASSPDRMNTEAFF | TGTGCCAGCTCACCAGACAGAATGAACACTGAAGCTTTCTTT
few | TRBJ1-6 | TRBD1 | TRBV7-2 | CASSLAVFGTGHPPLHF | TGTGCCAGCAGCTTAGCGGTGTTTGGGACAGGACATCCACCCCTCCACTTT
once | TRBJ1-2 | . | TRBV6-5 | CASSTEGSSGGYTF | TGTGCCAGCAGCACCGAAGGGAGCTCCGGAGGCTACACCTTC
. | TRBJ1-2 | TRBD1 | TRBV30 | CAWTGTGQHYGYTF | TGTGCCTGGACTGGGACAGGGCAGCACTATGGCTACACCTTC
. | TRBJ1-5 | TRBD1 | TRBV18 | CASSPRTGADQPQHF | TGTGCCAGCTCACCGAGGACAGGGGCCGATCAGCCCCAGCATTTT
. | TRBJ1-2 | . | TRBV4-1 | CASSQSRGNGYTF | TGCGCCAGCAGTCAATCAAGAGGGAATGGCTACACCTTC
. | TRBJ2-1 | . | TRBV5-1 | CASSSERRDNEQFF | TGCGCCAGCAGCTCAGAGCGGAGGGACAATGAGCAGTTCTTC
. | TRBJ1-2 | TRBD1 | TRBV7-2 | CASSFPGQGGYGYTF | TGTGCCAGCAGCTTCCCGGGACAGGGGGGATATGGCTACACCTTC
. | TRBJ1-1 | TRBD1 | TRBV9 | CASSARQGLNTEAFF | TGTGCCAGCAGCGCCAGACAGGGGCTGAACACTGAAGCTTTCTTT
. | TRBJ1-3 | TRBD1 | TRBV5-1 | CASSLGQGAVGNTIYF | TGCGCCAGCAGCTTGGGACAGGGGGCAGTAGGAAACACCATATATTTT
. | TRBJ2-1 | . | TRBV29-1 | CSVEAGGGEQFF | TGCAGCGTTGAAGCGGGGGGCGGTGAGCAGTTCTTC
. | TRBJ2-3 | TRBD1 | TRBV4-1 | CASSQGQGGTDTQYF | TGCGCCAGCAGCCAAGGACAGGGCGGCACAGATACGCAGTATTTT
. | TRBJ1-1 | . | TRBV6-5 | CASSYSFSPDSEAFF | TGTGCCAGCAGTTACTCGTTTTCTCCCGACAGTGAAGCTTTCTTT
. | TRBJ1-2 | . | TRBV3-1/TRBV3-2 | CASSQDDLSFSGYTF | TGTGCCAGCAGCCAAGACGATCTATCTTTTAGTGGCTACACCTTC
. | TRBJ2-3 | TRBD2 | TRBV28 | CASLASGRLTDTQYF | TGTGCCAGCCTTGCTAGCGGGAGGTTAACAGATACGCAGTATTTT
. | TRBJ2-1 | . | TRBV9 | CASSVADEQFF | TGTGCCAGCAGCGTAGCAGATGAGCAGTTCTTC
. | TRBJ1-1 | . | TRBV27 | CASSLLRGTEAFF | TGTGCCAGCAGTTTATTGCGGGGCACTGAAGCTTTCTTT
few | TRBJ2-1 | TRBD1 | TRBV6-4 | CASSDSGTGNVIEQFF | TGTGCCAGCAGTGACTCGGGGACAGGGAATGTCATTGAGCAGTTCTTC
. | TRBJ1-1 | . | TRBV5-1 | CASGGTNMNTEAFF | TGCGCCAGCGGGGGGACGAACATGAACACTGAAGCTTTCTTT
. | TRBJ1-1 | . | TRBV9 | CASSGNDRNTEAFF | TGTGCCAGCAGCGGAAATGACAGGAACACTGAAGCTTTCTTT
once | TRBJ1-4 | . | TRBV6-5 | CASSSTGFGGEKLFF | TGTGCCAGCAGTAGTACAGGGTTCGGCGGTGAAAAACTGTTTTTT
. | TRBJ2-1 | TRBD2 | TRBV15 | CATSTGTSGGAQQFF | TGTGCCACCAGCACCGGGACTAGCGGGGGAGCGCAGCAGTTCTTC
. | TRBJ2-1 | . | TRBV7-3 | CASSLQGSTYNEQFF | TGTGCCAGCAGCTTACAGGGGTCCACCTACAATGAGCAGTTCTTC
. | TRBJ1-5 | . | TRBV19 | CASSISPVGNQPQHF | TGTGCCAGTAGTATATCCCCGGTCGGCAATCAGCCCCAGCATTTT
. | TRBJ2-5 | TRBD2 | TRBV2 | CASSGLAGKFQETQYF | TGTGCCAGCAGTGGACTAGCGGGCAAATTTCAAGAGACCCAGTACTTC
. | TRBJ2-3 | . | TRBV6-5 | CASSPKRDTQYF | TGTGCCAGCAGTCCCAAGCGAGATACGCAGTATTTT
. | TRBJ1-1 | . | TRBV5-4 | CASSLVMGMNTEAFF | TGTGCCAGCAGCTTAGTGATGGGCATGAACACTGAAGCTTTCTTT
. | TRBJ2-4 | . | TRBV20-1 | CSASRVPGAKNIQYF | TGCAGTGCTAGTAGGGTCCCGGGGGCCAAAAACATTCAGTACTTC
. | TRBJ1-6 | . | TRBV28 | CASSYSNSPLHF | TGTGCCAGCAGTTACTCTAATTCACCCCTCCACTTT
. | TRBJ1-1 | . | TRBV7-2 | CASSLQGPLDTEAFF | TGTGCCAGCAGCTTACAGGGGCCCTTGGACACTGAAGCTTTCTTT
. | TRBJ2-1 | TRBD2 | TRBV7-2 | CASSFGGRLYNEQFF | TGTGCCAGCAGCTTTGGCGGGAGGCTCTACAATGAGCAGTTCTTC
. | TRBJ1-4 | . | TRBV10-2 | CASSDVTASTNEKLFF | TGCGCCAGCAGTGATGTCACAGCCTCAACTAATGAAAAACTGTTTTTT
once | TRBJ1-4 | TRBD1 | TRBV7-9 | CASSPYRGLHEKLFF | TGTGCCAGCAGCCCTTACAGGGGGCTTCACGAAAAACTGTTTTTT
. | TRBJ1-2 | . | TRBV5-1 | CASARDGAGSLWGYTF | TGCGCCAGCGCCAGGGATGGGGCTGGTTCCCTATGGGGCTACACCTTC
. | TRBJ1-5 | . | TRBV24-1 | CASAGIGRLNQPQHF | TGTGCCAGCGCGGGGATAGGGCGGTTAAATCAGCCCCAGCATTTT
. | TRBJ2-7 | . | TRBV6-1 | CASSELMTGPRYEQYF | TGTGCCAGCAGTGAATTGATGACAGGCCCAAGGTACGAGCAGTACTTC
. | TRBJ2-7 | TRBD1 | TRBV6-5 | CASRPGQHYEQYF | TGTGCCAGCAGGCCGGGACAGCACTACGAGCAGTACTTC
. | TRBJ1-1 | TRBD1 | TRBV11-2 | CASSLHRGLSEAFF | TGTGCCAGCAGCTTACACAGGGGTTTGTCTGAAGCTTTCTTT
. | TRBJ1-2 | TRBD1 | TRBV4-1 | CASSHAQGQAKFSYGYTF | TGCGCCAGCAGCCACGCACAGGGACAGGCGAAGTTCTCCTATGGCTACACCTTC